The next 28 T cell receptor beta chains were all read from a single sample in a study of blood T cells in healthy people across ages. It was with a sample-barcoded 5' primer and a J-beta primer mix that a second PCR of about 6 to 12 cycles was run. TCRdb processed the 5' RACE reads anew with MiXCR; each CDR3 protein has one entry. This sample has roughly 790,000 distinct CDR3 sequences; approximately 39% occur once, and the top ten carry 20% to 25%. The source material was blood. The receptors shown here come from a woman in her sixties or seventies in good health.

The chain joins TRBV28 to TRBJ1-2; 9 nucleotides align to TRBD1. Losses at the gene ends were 3 bases for V and 3 bases for J; bases not matched to a gene: 5. Germline lookup yields CDR1 MDHEN and CDR2 SYDVKM. CDR3 length: 15 residues. The chain's CDR3 is CASSFGQGIDYGYTF. Here the CDR3 DNA reads TGTGCCAGCAGTTTCGGACAGGGGATCGACTATGGCTACACCTTC.

The chain links TRBV21-1 to TRBJ1-2. TRBV21-1 is annotated as a pseudogene. This CDR3 region has 15 residues. The CDR3 loop reads CASSKEQTEVYGYTF. The CDR3 DNA reads as TGTGCCAGCAGCAAAGAGCAGACGGAAGTCTATGGCTACACCTTC.

This clonotype was seen repeatedly, ten times or more. The chain employs TRBV12-3 or TRBV12-4 and TRBJ2-3, with TRBD2 matching over 7 bases. The CDR3 extends over 15 amino acids. V shed 4 bases and J 2 bases; nucleotides not matched to a gene: 6. In DNA form, the CDR3 reads TGTGCCAGCAGTTACAGCGGGGTTTCCACAGATACGCAGTATTTT. This translates into CASSYSGVSTDTQYF.

The CDR3 reads CASSLINVAYF. CDR3 DNA: TGTGCCAGCAGCCTGATTAATGTGGCGTACTTC. The chain couples TRBV11-2 to TRBJ2-7; no reliable D call. V gave up 5 bases and J gave up 12 bases, with 14 bases separating them. The germline V gene has CDR1 SGHAT and CDR2 FQNNGV. The CDR3 has 11 amino acids. The complete variable domain, with remaining parts taken from reference TRBV11-2 and TRBJ2-7, reads EAGVAQSPRYKIIEKRQSVAFWCNPISGHATLYWYQQILGQGPKLLIQFQNNGVVDDSQLPKDRFSAERLKGVDSTLKIQPAKLEDSAVYLCASSLINVAYFGPGTRLTVT.

V gene TRBV7-9 combines with J gene TRBJ2-7; D is possibly TRBD1 (6 bases). The CDR3 sequence is 14 residues long. V dropped 2 bases and J dropped 2 bases, with 10 bases sitting between them. Per the germline V gene, CDR1 is SEHNR and CDR2 is FQNEAQ (reference sequence). CDR3 in amino acids: CASSLLGGAYEQYF. The CDR3 DNA sequence: TGTGCCAGCAGCTTACTTGGGGGCGCCTACGAGCAGTACTTC.

This clonotype was found many times. This chain's CDR3 is CSVVGTVISEQYF. DNA for the CDR3: TGCAGCGTTGTGGGGACAGTGATATCCGAGCAGTACTTC. This chain uses TRBV29-1 with TRBJ2-4, with TRBD1 matching over 7 bases. Gene TRBJ2-7 matches the end of the DNA better, so the J call may be wrong. Germline-derived CDR1 and CDR2 are SQVTM and ANQGSEA. CDR3 length equals 13 residues.

J is TRBJ2-5 and V is TRBV29-1; 8 bases are shared with TRBD1. The DNA end lines up better with TRBJ2-7; the J call may be wrong. The CDR3 extends over 13 amino acids. CDR1 and CDR2 (germline): SQVTM, ANQGSEA. CDR3 amino acids: CSGWDRRLNEQYF. For the CDR3, the DNA is TGCAGCGGATGGGACAGGAGGCTAAACGAGCAGTACTTC.

This clonotype was recorded a few times. The chain carries TRBV6-5 and TRBJ2-5, with D possibly TRBD2 on 5 matching bases. In germline, CDR1 is MNHEY, CDR2 SVGAGI. The CDR3 extends over 14 amino acids. Between the trimmed V and J ends, which lost 4 bases and 4 bases, there was a span of 13 bases. Here the CDR3 DNA reads TGTGCCAGCAGTTCCCTAGGAGGAAGAGAGACCCAGTACTTC. Protein product: CASSSLGGRETQYF.

Only a few counts were recorded for this clonotype. J is TRBJ1-3 and V is TRBV29-1; no clear D gene. V was clipped by 0 bases and J by 8 bases, with 14 bases between them. Germline V gene sequence: CDR1 SQVTM, CDR2 ANQGSEA. The length of the CDR3 is 14 residues. For the CDR3, the DNA is TGCAGCGTTGAAGACAGACGGAGTCGAGACACCATATATTTT. It codes for CSVEDRRSRDTIYF.

This clonotype was detected a few times. V is TRBV9 and J is TRBJ2-4; D may be TRBD2 (7 bases). Judging by the DNA end, TRBJ2-7 fits better; the J call may be wrong. CDR1 and CDR2 from the germline V gene are SGDLS and YYNGEE. This CDR3 spans 14 amino acids. CDR3 bases: TGTGCCAGCAGCCCCCTTGGGGGGGCGTACGAGCAGTACTTC. Residues: CASSPLGGAYEQYF.

The V call is TRBV28, the J call TRBJ2-5; possible D gene TRBD1, 6 bases. Between the trimmed V and J ends, which lost 10 bases and 1 base, there was a span of 10 bases. Germline V lookup: CDR1 MDHEN, CDR2 SYDVKM. This CDR3 contains 12 residues. In DNA, the CDR3 is TGTGCCACTCGGGACACCCAAGAGACCCAGTACTTC. Its translation is CATRDTQETQYF.

In this sample, this clonotype turned up a few times. The chain uses TRBV29-1 and TRBJ2-5; D possibly corresponds to TRBD1 (6 bases). The V gene lost 1 base and the J gene lost 5 bases, with 20 bases spanning the gap. Per the germline V gene, CDR1 is SQVTM and CDR2 is ANQGSEA. The CDR3 loop spans 16 amino acids. DNA for the CDR3: TGCAGCGTTGAAGCGGGGATAGAGGGGGTTGGGGAGACCCAGTACTTC. Residues: CSVEAGIEGVGETQYF. Drawing the rest from reference TRBV29-1 and TRBJ2-5, the complete variable domain is SAVISQKPSRDICQRGTSLTIQCQVDSQVTMMFWYRQQPGQSLTLIATANQGSEATYESGFVIDKFPISRPNLTFSTLTVSNMSPEDSSIYLCSVEAGIEGVGETQYFGPGTRLLVL.

This clonotype turned up a few times. The V call is TRBV11-1, the J call TRBJ2-7, with TRBD2 matching 7 bases. The V gene end was trimmed by 1 base and the J gene end by 3 bases; junction bases not matched to a gene: 3. The V gene's germline CDR1 is SGHAT and CDR2 FQDESV (reference sequence). The CDR3 loop spans 14 amino acids. The CDR3 loop reads CASSLGSGIYEQYF. The CDR3 DNA is TGTGCCAGCAGCTTAGGAAGCGGGATCTACGAGCAGTACTTC.

This clonotype was counted a few times. The chain uses TRBV20-1 and TRBJ2-7; 8 nucleotides match TRBD2. This CDR3 comprises 15 residues. V trimming: 1 base; J trimming: 0 bases; junction bases outside the gene matches: 5. The V gene's germline CDR1 is DFQATT and CDR2 SNEGSKA (reference sequence). In DNA, the CDR3 is TGCAGTGCTAGAGGACTAGCGACGGACTCCTACGAGCAGTACTTC. Residues: CSARGLATDSYEQYF.

Worth noting for this clonotype: A read error may be the cause here, since a much bigger clone is one base away. CDR3 in amino acids: CASSYLGEGPFPYEQFF. CDR3 DNA: TGTGCCAGCAGTTACTTGGGGGAGGGCCCGTTCCCCTACGAGCAGTTCTTC. V is TRBV6-5 and J is TRBJ2-1, with 7 bases matching TRBD2. The junction had 16 bases not matched to a gene; V was cut back by 1 base and J by 10 bases. This CDR3 has 17 amino acids. CDR1 is MNHEY and CDR2 is SVGAGI in the germline V gene.

The genes are TRBV2 and TRBJ2-7, with D perhaps TRBD2 (6 bases). This CDR3 contains 15 residues. V was cut by 6 bases and J by 1 base, with 16 bases left in between. Germline V gene sequence: CDR1 SNHLY, CDR2 FYNNEI. The CDR3 nucleotides read TGTGCCAGCAGGTCTACTAGCCGCCCATCCTACGAGCAGTACTTC. Amino acid sequence: CASRSTSRPSYEQYF.

In nucleotides, the CDR3 is TGTGCCAGCAGTAGCTCTATTGGGAAGCAGTTCTTC. Translation: CASSSSIGKQFF. The rearrangement links TRBV27 to TRBJ2-1, with D unclear. Germline-derived CDR1 and CDR2 are MNHEY and SMNVEV (reference sequence). Trimming took off 5 bases at V and 11 bases at J, with 13 bases between the two ends. This CDR3 comprises 12 residues.

As regards this clonotype: Germline and junction disagree at one end, which may indicate a read error. This sequence joins TRBV5-6 and TRBJ2-7, with 7 bases identical to TRBD1. The CDR3 loop spans 16 amino acids. CDR1 and CDR2 (germline): SGHDT, YYEEEE. CDR3 sequence (DNA): TGTGCCGGCAGCCGAGTCGGGACAGCGAACTCCTACGAGCAGTACTTC. It codes for CAGSRVGTANSYEQYF.

In DNA form, the CDR3 reads TGTGCCAGCAGCCAGGCCGGGGGACGGACGAATTATGGCTACACCTTC. Its translation: CASSQAGGRTNYGYTF. The rearrangement links TRBV3-1 to TRBJ1-2; weak D call: TRBD1 (5 bases). There are 16 residues in the CDR3. CDR1 is LGHDT and CDR2 is YNNKEL in the germline V gene (reference sequence). Trimming removed 3 bases from V and 5 bases from J, with 19 bases in between.

The chain employs TRBV20-1 and TRBJ2-5; possible D gene TRBD2, 6 bases. CDR1 and CDR2 from the germline V gene are DFQATT and SNEGSKA (reference sequence). Trimming took off 6 bases at V and 5 bases at J, with 16 bases between the two ends. The CDR3 length is 13 residues. CDR3 sequence reads: CSALKLAGETQYF. The CDR3 nucleotides are TGCAGTGCCCTTAAACTAGCCGGGGAGACCCAGTACTTC.

This sequence joins TRBV6-5 and TRBJ2-4; 9 bases agree with TRBD2. The J call may not be correct, given that the DNA end is closer to TRBJ2-5. This CDR3 comprises 14 residues. Germline V gives CDR1 MNHEY, CDR2 SVGAGI. CDR3 sequence: CASSFSGSAETQYF. CDR3 bases: TGTGCCAGCAGTTTTAGCGGGAGTGCTGAGACCCAGTACTTC.

The chain is built from TRBV7-2 and TRBJ2-1, with 8 bases matching TRBD2. Trimming took 2 bases from V and 7 from J; bases not matched to a gene: 10. This CDR3 has 16 residues. The germline V gene encodes CDR1 SGHTA and CDR2 FQGNSA. In DNA form, the CDR3 reads TGTGCCAGCAGCTTACCGGGACTAGGTGGGGGTAATGAGCAGTTCTTC. Its translation: CASSLPGLGGGNEQFF.

The chain employs TRBV25-1 and TRBJ2-1; the D is unclear. The V gene's germline CDR1 is MGHDK and CDR2 SYGVNS. The CDR3 is made up of 9 amino acids. The CDR3 region has the DNA TGTGCTCCTCGCGATGAGCAGTTCTTC. Amino acids: CAPRDEQFF.

This clonotype has just a few counts. This chain joins TRBV5-1 and TRBJ2-1; TRBD2 matches 8 bases. Unmatched junction bases numbered 9, after V lost 0 bases and J lost 7 bases. This CDR3 comprises 16 residues. Germline-derived CDR1 and CDR2 are SGHRS and YFSETQ. The CDR3 sequence: CASSLGAGAPGNEQFF. CDR3 in DNA: TGCGCCAGCAGCTTGGGAGCGGGGGCACCCGGGAATGAGCAGTTCTTC.

This clonotype was seen repeatedly, ten times or more. The chain uses TRBV3-1 and TRBJ2-7, with 10 bases that match TRBD2. Trimming cost V 3 bases and J 0 bases; bases outside gene matches: 2. This CDR3 region has 15 residues. Germline CDR1 reads LGHDT; CDR2 reads YNNKEL (reference sequence). The CDR3 coding sequence is TGTGCCAGCAGCCAGACTAGCGGGTACTCCTACGAGCAGTACTTC. This translates into CASSQTSGYSYEQYF.

The rearrangement joins TRBV29-1 to TRBJ1-1, with D possibly TRBD1 on 5 matching bases. The CDR3 has 11 residues. The germline V and J ends were trimmed by 7 bases and 6 bases, with 12 bases remaining between them. The germline V gene has CDR1 SQVTM and CDR2 ANQGSEA. The CDR3 spells CSGREGAEAFF. The CDR3 DNA is TGCAGCGGCAGGGAGGGCGCTGAAGCTTTCTTT.

As regards this clonotype: Sequence at one end of the junction differs from germline and may be a read error. The chain links TRBV6-6 to TRBJ2-5, with TRBD2 matching over 8 bases. Germline CDR1 reads MNHNY; CDR2 reads SVGAGI (reference sequence). The CDR3 runs 14 residues. The CDR3, as DNA: TGTGCTAGCAGTTACGGGAGGGACACGGGGACCCAGTACTTC. Amino acid sequence: CASSYGRDTGTQYF.

This clonotype was found a few times. The V call is TRBV18, the J call TRBJ2-7; tentatively, D is TRBD2 (6 bases). The CDR3 spans 15 residues. V was trimmed by 3 bases and J by 1 base, leaving 13 bases between them. CDR1 is KGHSH and CDR2 is LQKENI in the germline V gene. The CDR3 DNA follows: TGTGCCAGCTCACCTCCCTTAGCGGAGTCCTACGAGCAGTACTTC. This encodes CASSPPLAESYEQYF.